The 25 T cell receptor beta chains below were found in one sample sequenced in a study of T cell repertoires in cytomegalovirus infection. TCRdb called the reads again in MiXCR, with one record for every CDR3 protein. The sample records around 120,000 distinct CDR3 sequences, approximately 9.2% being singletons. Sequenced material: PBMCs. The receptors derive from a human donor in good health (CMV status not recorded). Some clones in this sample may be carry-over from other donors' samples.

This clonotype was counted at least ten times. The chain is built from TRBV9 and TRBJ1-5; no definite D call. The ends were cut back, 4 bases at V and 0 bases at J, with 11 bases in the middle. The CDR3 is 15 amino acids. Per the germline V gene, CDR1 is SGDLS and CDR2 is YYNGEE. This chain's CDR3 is CASSPRRDSNQPQHF. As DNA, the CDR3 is TGTGCCAGCAGCCCCCGACGGGATAGCAATCAGCCCCAGCATTTT.

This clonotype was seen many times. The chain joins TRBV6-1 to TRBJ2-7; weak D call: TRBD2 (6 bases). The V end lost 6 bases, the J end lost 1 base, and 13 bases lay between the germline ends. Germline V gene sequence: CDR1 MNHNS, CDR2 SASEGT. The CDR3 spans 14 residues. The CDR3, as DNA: TGTGCCAGCAGGGTGGACGGGGGATCCTACGAGCAGTACTTC. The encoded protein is CASRVDGGSYEQYF.

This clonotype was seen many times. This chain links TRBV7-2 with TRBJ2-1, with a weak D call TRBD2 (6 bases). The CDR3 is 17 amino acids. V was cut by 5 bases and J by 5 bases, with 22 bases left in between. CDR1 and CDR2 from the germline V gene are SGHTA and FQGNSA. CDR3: CASSPVGGRYGDNEQFF. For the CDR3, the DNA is TGTGCCAGCAGCCCCGTCGGGGGACGCTATGGGGACAATGAGCAGTTCTTC.

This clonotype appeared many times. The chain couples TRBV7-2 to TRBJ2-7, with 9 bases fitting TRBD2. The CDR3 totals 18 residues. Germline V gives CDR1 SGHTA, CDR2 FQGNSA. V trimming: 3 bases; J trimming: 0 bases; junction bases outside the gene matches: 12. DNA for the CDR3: TGTGCCAGCAGCTTCCGTCGAACTAGCGGGTTCTCCTCCTACGAGCAGTACTTC. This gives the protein CASSFRRTSGFSSYEQYF.

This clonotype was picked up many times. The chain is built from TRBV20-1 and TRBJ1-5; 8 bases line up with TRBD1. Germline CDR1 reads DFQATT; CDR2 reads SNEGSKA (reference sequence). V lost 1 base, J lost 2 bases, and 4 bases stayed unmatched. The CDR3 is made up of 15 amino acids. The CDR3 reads CSARGGQVGNQPQHF. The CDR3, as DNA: TGCAGTGCTAGAGGGGGACAGGTCGGCAATCAGCCCCAGCATTTT.

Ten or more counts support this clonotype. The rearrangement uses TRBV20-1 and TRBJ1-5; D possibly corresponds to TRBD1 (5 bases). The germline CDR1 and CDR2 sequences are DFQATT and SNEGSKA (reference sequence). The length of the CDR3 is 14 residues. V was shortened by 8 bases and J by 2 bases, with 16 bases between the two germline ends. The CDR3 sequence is CSTMRGGGNQPQHF. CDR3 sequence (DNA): TGCAGTACGATGAGGGGAGGAGGCAATCAGCCCCAGCATTTT.

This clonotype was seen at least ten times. The CDR3 is CASSLLGRKDQPQHF. The CDR3 DNA is TGTGCCAGCAGCTTATTGGGACGGAAAGATCAGCCCCAGCATTTT. The genes are TRBV7-2 and TRBJ1-5, with D possibly matching TRBD1 (5 bases). Germline V gives CDR1 SGHTA, CDR2 FQGNSA. Trimming shortened V by 2 bases and J by 5 bases, and 13 bases separated the two germline ends. The CDR3 is 15 amino acids.

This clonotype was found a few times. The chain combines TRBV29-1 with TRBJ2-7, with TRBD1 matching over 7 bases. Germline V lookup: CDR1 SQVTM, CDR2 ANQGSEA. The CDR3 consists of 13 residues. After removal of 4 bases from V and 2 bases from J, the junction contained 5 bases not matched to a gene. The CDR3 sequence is CSVAGTATYEQYF. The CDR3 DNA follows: TGCAGCGTTGCCGGGACAGCAACCTACGAGCAGTACTTC.

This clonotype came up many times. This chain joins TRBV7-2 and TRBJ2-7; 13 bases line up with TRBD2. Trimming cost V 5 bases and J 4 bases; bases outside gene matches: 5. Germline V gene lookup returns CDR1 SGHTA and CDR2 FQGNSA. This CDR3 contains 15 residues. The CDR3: CASSHRTSGGYEQYF. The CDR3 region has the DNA TGTGCCAGCAGCCACCGGACTAGCGGGGGTTACGAGCAGTACTTC.

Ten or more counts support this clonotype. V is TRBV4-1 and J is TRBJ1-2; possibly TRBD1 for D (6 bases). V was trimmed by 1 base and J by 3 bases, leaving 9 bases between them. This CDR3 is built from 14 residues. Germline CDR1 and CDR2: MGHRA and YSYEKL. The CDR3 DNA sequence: TGCGCCAGCAGCCAAGGGTCAGGGGACTATGGCTACACCTTC. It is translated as CASSQGSGDYGYTF.

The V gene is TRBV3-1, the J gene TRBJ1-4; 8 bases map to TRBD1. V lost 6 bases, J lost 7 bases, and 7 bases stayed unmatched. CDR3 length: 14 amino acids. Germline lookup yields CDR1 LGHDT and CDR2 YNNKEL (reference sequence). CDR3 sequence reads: CASSGQGQTEKLFF. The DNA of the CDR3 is TGTGCCAGCAGTGGACAGGGCCAAACTGAAAAACTGTTTTTT.

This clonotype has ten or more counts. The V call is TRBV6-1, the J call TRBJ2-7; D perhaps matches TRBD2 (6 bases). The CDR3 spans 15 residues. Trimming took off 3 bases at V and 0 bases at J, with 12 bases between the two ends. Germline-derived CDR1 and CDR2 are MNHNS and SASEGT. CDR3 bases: TGTGCCAGCAGTGATACTAGCTTTCACTCCTACGAGCAGTACTTC. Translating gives CASSDTSFHSYEQYF.

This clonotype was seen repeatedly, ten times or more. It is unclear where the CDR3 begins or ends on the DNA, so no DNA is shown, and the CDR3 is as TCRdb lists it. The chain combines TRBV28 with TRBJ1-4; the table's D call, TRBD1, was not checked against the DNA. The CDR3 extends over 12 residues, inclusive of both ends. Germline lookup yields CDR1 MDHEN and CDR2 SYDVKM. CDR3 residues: CASTTVGGGNFF.

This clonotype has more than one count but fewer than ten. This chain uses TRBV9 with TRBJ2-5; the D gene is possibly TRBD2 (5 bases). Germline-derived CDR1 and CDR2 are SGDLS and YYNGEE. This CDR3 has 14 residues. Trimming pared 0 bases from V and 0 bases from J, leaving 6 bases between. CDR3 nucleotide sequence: TGTGCCAGCAGCGTAGGGAGGAACCAAGAGACCCAGTACTTC. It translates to CASSVGRNQETQYF.

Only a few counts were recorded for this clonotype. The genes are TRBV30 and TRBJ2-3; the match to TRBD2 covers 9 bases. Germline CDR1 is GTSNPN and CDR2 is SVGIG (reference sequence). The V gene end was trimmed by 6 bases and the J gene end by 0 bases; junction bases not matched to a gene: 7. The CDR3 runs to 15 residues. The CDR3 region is CACTGRGGSTDTQYF. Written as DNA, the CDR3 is TGTGCCTGCACTGGGCGGGGGGGGAGCACAGATACGCAGTATTTT. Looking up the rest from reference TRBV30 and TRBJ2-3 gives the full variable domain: SQTIHQWPATLVQPVGSPLSLECTVEGTSNPNLYWYRQAAGRGLQLLFYSVGIGQISSEVPQNLSASRPQDRQFILSSKKLLLSDSGFYLCACTGRGGSTDTQYFGPGTRLTVL.

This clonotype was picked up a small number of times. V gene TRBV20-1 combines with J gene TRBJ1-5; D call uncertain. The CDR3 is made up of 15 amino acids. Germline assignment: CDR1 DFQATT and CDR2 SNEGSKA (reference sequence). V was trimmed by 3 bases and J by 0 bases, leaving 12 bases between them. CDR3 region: CSASPSAYSNQPQHF. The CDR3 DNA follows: TGCAGTGCTAGTCCCTCAGCTTATAGCAATCAGCCCCAGCATTTT.

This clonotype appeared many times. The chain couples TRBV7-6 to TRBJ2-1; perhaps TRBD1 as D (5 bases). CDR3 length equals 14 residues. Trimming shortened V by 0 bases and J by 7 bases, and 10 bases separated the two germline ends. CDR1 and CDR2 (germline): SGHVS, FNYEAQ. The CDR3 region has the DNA TGTGCCAGCAGCTTAGCGGGGCCTGGGAATGAGCAGTTCTTC. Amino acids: CASSLAGPGNEQFF.

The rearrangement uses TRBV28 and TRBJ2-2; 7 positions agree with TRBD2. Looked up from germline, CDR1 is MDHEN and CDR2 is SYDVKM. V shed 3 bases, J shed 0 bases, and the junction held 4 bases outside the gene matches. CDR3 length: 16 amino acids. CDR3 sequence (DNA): TGTGCCAGCAGTTTGGGGAGGGACTCGAACACCGGGGAGCTGTTTTTT. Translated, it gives CASSLGRDSNTGELFF.

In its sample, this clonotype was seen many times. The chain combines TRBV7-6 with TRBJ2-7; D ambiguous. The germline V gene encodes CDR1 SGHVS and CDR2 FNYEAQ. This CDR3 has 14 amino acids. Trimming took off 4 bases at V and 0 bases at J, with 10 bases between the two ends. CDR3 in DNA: TGTGCCAGCAGCTCCGGCAGGAGCTCCTACGAGCAGTACTTC. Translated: CASSSGRSSYEQYF.

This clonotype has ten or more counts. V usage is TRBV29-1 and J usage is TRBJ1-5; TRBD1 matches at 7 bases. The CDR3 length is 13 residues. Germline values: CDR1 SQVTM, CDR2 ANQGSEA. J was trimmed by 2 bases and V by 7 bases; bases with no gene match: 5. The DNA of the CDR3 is TGCAGCGCCGGAGGGGGCGGCAATCAGCCCCAGCATTTT. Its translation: CSAGGGGNQPQHF.

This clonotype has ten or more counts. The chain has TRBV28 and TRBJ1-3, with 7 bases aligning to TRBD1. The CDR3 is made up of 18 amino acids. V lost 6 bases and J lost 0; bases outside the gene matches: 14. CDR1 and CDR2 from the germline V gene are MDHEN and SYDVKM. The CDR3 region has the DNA TGTGCCAGCAGGGGGCCGGAGGGAGGGGGCACCTCTGGAAACACCATATATTTT. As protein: CASRGPEGGGTSGNTIYF.

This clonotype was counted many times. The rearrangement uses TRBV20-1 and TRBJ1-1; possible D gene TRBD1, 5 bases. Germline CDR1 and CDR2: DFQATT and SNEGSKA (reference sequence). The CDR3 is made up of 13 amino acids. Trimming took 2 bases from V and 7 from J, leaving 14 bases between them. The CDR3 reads CSARTGVEDEAFF. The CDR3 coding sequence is TGCAGTGCTAGAACAGGTGTAGAGGATGAAGCTTTCTTT.

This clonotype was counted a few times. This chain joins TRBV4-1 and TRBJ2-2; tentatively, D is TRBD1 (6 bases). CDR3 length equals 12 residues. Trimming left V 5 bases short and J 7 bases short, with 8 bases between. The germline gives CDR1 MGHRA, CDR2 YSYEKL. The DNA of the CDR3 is TGCGCCAGCAGCATAGGGGGCGGGGAGCTGTTTTTT. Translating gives CASSIGGGELFF.

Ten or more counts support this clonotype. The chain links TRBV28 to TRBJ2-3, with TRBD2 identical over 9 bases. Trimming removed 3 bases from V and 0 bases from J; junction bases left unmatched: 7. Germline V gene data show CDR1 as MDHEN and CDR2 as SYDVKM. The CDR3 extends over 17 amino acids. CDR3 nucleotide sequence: TGTGCCAGCAGTTTCCTAGCGGGGTTCCCTAGCACAGATACGCAGTATTTT. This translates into CASSFLAGFPSTDTQYF.

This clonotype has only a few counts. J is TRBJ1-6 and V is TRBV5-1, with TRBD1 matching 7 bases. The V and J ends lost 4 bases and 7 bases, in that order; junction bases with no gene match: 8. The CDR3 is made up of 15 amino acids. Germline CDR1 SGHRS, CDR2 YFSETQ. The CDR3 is CASSTTGTANSPLHF. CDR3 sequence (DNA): TGCGCCAGCAGCACTACCGGGACAGCGAATTCACCCCTCCACTTT.